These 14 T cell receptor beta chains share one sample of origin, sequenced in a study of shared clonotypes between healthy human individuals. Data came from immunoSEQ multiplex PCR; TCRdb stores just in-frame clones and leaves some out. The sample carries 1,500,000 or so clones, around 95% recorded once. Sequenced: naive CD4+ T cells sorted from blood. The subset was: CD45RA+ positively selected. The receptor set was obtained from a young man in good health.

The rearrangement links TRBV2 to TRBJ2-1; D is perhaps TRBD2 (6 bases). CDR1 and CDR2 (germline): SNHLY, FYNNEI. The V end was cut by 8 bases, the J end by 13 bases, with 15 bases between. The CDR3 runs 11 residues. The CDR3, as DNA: TGTGCCAGCGCCGGAGGGGCCTATCAGTTCTTC. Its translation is CASAGGAYQFF.

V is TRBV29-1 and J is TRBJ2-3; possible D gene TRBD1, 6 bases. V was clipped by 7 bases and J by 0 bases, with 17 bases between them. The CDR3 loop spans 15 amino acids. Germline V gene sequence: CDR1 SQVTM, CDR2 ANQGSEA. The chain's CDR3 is CSARTGTSSTDTQYF. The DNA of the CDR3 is TGCAGCGCTCGTACAGGGACCTCTAGCACAGATACGCAGTATTTT.

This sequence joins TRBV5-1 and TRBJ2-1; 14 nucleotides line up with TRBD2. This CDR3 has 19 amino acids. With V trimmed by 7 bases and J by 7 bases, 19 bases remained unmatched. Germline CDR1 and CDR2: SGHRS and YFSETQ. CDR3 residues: CASRAYKQGLAGGENEQFF. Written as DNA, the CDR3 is TGCGCCAGCCGAGCATACAAACAAGGACTAGCGGGAGGAGAAAATGAGCAGTTCTTC.

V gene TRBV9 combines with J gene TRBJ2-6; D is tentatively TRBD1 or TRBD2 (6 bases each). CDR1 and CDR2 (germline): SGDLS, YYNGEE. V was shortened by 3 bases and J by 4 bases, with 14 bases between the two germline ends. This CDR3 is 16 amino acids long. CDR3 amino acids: CASSAQGGIGANVLTF. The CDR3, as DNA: TGTGCCAGCAGCGCACAAGGGGGGATCGGGGCCAACGTCCTGACTTTC.

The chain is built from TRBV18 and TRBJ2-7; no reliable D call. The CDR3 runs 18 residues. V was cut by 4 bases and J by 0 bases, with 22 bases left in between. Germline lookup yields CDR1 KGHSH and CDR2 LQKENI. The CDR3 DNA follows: TGTGCCAGCTCACTCAACCGACCTATTGCGCGAGACTCCTACGAGCAGTACTTC. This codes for CASSLNRPIARDSYEQYF. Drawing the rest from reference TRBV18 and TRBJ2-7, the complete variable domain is NAGVMQNPRHLVRRRGQEARLRCSPMKGHSHVYWYRQLPEEGLKFMVYLQKENIIDESGMPKERFSAEFPKEGPSILRIQQVVRGDSAAYFCASSLNRPIARDSYEQYFGPGTRLTVT.

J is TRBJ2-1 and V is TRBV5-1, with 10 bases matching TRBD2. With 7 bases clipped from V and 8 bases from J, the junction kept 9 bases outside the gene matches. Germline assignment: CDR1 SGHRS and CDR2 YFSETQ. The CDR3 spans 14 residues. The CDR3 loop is CASHLAGAFDEQFF. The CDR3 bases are TGCGCCAGCCACCTAGCGGGAGCCTTTGATGAGCAGTTCTTC.

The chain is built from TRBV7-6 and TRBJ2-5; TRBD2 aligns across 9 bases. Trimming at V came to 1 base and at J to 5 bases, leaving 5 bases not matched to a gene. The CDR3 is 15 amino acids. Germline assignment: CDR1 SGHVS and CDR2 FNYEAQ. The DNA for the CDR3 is TGTGCCAGCAGCTTAGAGGCGGGAGGGCCTGAGACCCAGTACTTC. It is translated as CASSLEAGGPETQYF.

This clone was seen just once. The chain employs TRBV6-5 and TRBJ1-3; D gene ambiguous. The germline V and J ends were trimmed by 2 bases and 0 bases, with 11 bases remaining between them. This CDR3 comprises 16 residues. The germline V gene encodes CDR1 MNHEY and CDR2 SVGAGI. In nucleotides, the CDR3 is TGTGCCAGCAGTTACGATCCACTCCGCTCTGGAAACACCATATATTTT. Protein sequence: CASSYDPLRSGNTIYF.

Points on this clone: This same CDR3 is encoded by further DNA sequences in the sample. The CDR3 is CASSPEYSYEQYF. Written as DNA, the CDR3 is TGTGCCAGTAGTCCCGAATACTCCTACGAGCAGTACTTC. The chain combines TRBV19 with TRBJ2-7; no firm D call. Germline V gene lookup returns CDR1 LNHDA and CDR2 SQIVND (reference sequence). The CDR3 has 13 amino acids. Trimming shortened V by 5 bases and J by 0 bases, and 8 bases separated the two germline ends.

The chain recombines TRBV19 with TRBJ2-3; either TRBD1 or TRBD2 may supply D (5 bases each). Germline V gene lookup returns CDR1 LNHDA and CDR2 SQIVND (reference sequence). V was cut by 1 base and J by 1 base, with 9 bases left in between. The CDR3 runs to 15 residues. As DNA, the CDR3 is TGTGCCAGTAGTATAGGTTGGGACGGCACAGATACGCAGTATTTT. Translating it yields CASSIGWDGTDTQYF.

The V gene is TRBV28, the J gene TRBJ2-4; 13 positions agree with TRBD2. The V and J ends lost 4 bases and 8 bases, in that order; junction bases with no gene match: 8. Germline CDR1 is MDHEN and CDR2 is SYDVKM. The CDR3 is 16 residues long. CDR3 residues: CASSSRTSGSIDIQYF. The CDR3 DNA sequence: TGTGCCAGCAGTTCTCGGACTAGCGGGAGCATTGACATTCAGTACTTC.

This CDR3 is CAITPSVSGELFF. DNA for the CDR3: TGTGCCATCACCCCTAGCGTATCCGGGGAGCTGTTTTTT. The rearrangement joins TRBV10-3 to TRBJ2-2, with a weak D call TRBD2 (6 bases). Germline V lookup: CDR1 ENHRY, CDR2 SYGVKD. The CDR3 covers 13 residues. The V end was cut by 7 bases, the J end by 6 bases, with 12 bases between.

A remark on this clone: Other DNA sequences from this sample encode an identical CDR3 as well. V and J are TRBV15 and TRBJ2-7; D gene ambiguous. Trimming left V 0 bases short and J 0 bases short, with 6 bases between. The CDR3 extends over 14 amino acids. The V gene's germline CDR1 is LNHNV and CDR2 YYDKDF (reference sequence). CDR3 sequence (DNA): TGTGCCACCAGCAGAGAGGGCGGCTCCTACGAGCAGTACTTC. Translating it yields CATSREGGSYEQYF. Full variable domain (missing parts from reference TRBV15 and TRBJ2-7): DAMVIQNPRYQVTQFGKPVTLSCSQTLNHNVMYWYQQKSSQAPKLLFHYYDKDFNNEADTPDNFQSRRPNTSFCFLDIRSPGLGDTAMYLCATSREGGSYEQYFGPGTRLTVT.

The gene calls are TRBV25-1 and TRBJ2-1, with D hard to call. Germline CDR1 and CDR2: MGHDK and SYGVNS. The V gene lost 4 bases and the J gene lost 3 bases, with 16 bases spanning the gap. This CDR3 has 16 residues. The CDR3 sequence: CASSAQYPVYYNEQFF. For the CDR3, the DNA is TGTGCCAGCAGTGCCCAATACCCAGTCTACTACAATGAGCAGTTCTTC.